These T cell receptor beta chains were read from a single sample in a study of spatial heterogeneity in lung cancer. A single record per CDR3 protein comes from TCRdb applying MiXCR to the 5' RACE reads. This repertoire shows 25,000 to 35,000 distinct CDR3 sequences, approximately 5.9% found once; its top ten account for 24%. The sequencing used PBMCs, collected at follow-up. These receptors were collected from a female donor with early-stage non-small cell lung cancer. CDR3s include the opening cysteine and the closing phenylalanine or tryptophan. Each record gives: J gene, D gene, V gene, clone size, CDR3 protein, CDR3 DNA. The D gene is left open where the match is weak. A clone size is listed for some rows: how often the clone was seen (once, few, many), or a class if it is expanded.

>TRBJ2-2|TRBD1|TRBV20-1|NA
CSARDGQGAVFGELFF
TGCAGTGCTAGAGACGGACAGGGGGCGGTATTCGGGGAGCTGTTTTTT
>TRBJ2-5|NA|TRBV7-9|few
CASSFVSGRETQYF
TGTGCCAGCAGCTTTGTTTCAGGGAGAGAGACCCAGTACTTC
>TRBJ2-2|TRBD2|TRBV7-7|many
CASSPGPAGGTGELFF
TGTGCTAGCAGCCCCGGTCCAGCGGGAGGGACCGGGGAGCTGTTTTTT
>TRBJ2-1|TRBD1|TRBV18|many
CASSPSGTGVRGEQFF
TGTGCCAGCTCACCCTCCGGGACAGGGGTACGGGGTGAGCAGTTCTTC
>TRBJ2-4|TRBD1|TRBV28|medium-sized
CASSSHSDREGQNIQYF
TGTGCCAGCAGTTCGCACTCTGACAGGGAAGGCCAAAACATTCAGTACTTC
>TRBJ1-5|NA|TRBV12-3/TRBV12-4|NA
CASTRDGNQPQHF
TGTGCCAGCACTCGGGACGGCAATCAGCCCCAGCATTTT
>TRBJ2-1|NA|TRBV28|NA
CASSSPSAGSYNEQFF
TGTGCCAGCAGCTCGCCCTCAGCGGGTTCCTACAATGAGCAGTTCTTC
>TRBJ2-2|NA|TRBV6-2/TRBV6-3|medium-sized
CATDSQGSTGELFF
TGTGCCACCGATTCTCAGGGGAGCACCGGGGAGCTGTTTTTT
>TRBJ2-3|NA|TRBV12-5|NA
CASVQGSTDTQYF
TGTGCTAGTGTCCAGGGTAGCACAGATACGCAGTATTTT
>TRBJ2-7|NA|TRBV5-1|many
CASSLGHVSYEQYF
TGCGCCAGCAGCTTGGGGCACGTATCCTACGAGCAGTACTTC
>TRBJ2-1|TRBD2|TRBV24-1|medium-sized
CATHERGSYNEQFF
TGTGCCACGCATGAGCGGGGGAGCTACAATGAGCAGTTCTTC
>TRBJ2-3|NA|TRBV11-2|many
CASSSGEDRRDTQYF
TGTGCCAGCAGCTCGGGGGAGGACAGGCGCGATACGCAGTATTTT
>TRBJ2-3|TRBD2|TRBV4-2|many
CASSPGLGSTDTQYF
TGTGCCAGCAGCCCGGGACTAGGCTCGACAGATACGCAGTATTTT
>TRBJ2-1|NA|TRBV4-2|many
CASSQRGSGNEQFF
TGTGCCAGCAGCCAAAGGGGTTCGGGCAATGAGCAGTTCTTC
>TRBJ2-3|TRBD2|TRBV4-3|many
CASSQDWGGLAGGSDTQYF
TGCGCCAGCAGCCAAGATTGGGGTGGACTAGCGGGAGGTTCAGATACGCAGTATTTT
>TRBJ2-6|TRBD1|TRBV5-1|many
CASSLAGTASSGANVLTF
TGCGCCAGCAGCTTGGCCGGGACAGCATCTTCTGGGGCCAACGTCCTGACTTTC
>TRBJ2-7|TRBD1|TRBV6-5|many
CASSYGQGFRYEQYF
TGTGCCAGCAGTTACGGACAGGGTTTTCGCTACGAGCAGTACTTC
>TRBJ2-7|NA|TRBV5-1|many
CASSSQGTYEQYF
TGCGCCAGCAGCTCCCAGGGAACCTACGAGCAGTACTTC
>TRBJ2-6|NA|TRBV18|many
CASSPVGPPFTSGANVLTF
TGTGCCAGCTCACCAGTGGGACCGCCCTTTACCTCTGGGGCCAACGTCCTGACTTTC
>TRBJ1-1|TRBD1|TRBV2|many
CASTRDRGGTEAFF
TGTGCCAGCACTCGGGACAGGGGGGGGACTGAAGCTTTCTTT
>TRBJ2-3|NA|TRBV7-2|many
CASSPASLSTDTQYF
TGTGCCAGCAGTCCAGCTAGCCTCAGCACAGATACGCAGTATTTT
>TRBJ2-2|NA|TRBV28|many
CASSGTLNTGELFF
TGTGCCAGCAGTGGGACTCTCAACACCGGGGAGCTGTTTTTT
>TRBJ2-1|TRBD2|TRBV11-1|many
CASSQLAGGRWEQFF
TGTGCCAGCAGTCAACTAGCGGGGGGCAGGTGGGAGCAGTTCTTC
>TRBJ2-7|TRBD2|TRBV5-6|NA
CASSPEAGAAYEQYF
TGTGCCAGCAGCCCAGAAGCGGGGGCGGCTTACGAGCAGTACTTC
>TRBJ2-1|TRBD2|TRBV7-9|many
CASSPDGLATHNEQFF
TGTGCCAGCAGCCCCGATGGACTAGCGACCCACAATGAGCAGTTCTTC
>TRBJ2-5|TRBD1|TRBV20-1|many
CSATDGTGKETQYF
TGCAGTGCTACCGACGGGACAGGGAAGGAGACCCAGTACTTC
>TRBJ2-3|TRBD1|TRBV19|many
CASSIGDRDTDTQYF
TGTGCCAGTAGTATTGGGGACAGGGACACAGATACGCAGTATTTT
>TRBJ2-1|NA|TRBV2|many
CASSQSYEQFF
TGTGCCAGCAGTCAGTCGTATGAGCAGTTCTTC